The clone carrying this TCR beta chain occurred once. As yet, its antigen is unknown. These data come from a study of shared clonotypes between healthy human individuals. Recent vaccinations or acute infections were absent in the healthy HIV-negative adult donors. TCRdb's copy holds only in-frame clones and misses some; the assay was immunoSEQ multiplex PCR. The data show 2 million to 2.5 million clones, 80% to 95% seen once. Study-level results: The sharing of about 5.3% of naive CD4 clonotypes was seen across a handful of donors. Inspection by rarefaction showed sorted-subset sequencing to be incomplete despite large depth.

Trimming removed 3 bases from V and 5 bases from J; junction bases left unmatched: 5. The germline gives CDR1 SGHRS, CDR2 YFSETQ. The CDR3 is 14 amino acids. The chain is built from TRBV5-1 and TRBJ1-5; 7 bases line up with TRBD1. The source material was naive CD4+ T cells from PBMCs. Subset reported: CD45RA+ positively selected. This TCR was recovered from a young man in good health. Some clones in this sample may be carry-over from other donors' samples. In DNA, the CDR3 is TGCGCCAGCAGCTCCACAGGGGCTGATCAGCCCCAGCATTTT. It specifies CASSSTGADQPQHF.